Presented here are 32 T cell receptor beta chains from one specimen sequenced in a study of blood T cell repertoires in COVID-19. Profiling relied on immunoSEQ multiplex PCR, and the TCRdb table lists in-frame clones only, not all of them. This repertoire shows about 200,000 clones, roughly 90% found once; its top ten account for 1.9%. The sample was peripheral blood. These TCRs come from a middle-aged man with active or convalescent COVID-19.

This rearrangement joins TRBV5-4 to TRBJ1-3, with D possibly being TRBD1 (5 bases). The CDR3 is 15 amino acids. Trimming cost V 0 bases and J 2 bases, with 9 bases left between them. Germline V gives CDR1 SGHNT, CDR2 YYREEE (reference sequence). This chain's CDR3 is CASSLDGGTGNTIYF. The CDR3 DNA reads as TGTGCCAGCAGCTTGGACGGGGGAACTGGAAACACCATATATTTT.

V is TRBV5-4 and J is TRBJ2-1, with TRBD1 matching over 12 bases. Looked up from germline, CDR1 is SGHNT and CDR2 is YYREEE (reference sequence). Trimming at V came to 3 bases and at J to 7 bases, leaving 8 bases not matched to a gene. This CDR3 contains 16 residues. The CDR3 protein is CASSSWGTGGENEQFF. For the CDR3, the DNA is TGTGCCAGCAGCTCCTGGGGGACAGGGGGCGAAAATGAGCAGTTCTTC.

This CDR3 is CASSLGQGVGNTIYF. The CDR3 DNA follows: TGTGCCAGTAGTTTGGGACAGGGGGTCGGAAACACCATATATTTT. The V and J genes are TRBV19 and TRBJ1-3; TRBD1 agrees at 11 bases. With V trimmed by 5 bases and J by 4 bases, 4 bases remained unmatched. CDR3 length: 15 residues. Germline lookup yields CDR1 LNHDA and CDR2 SQIVND (reference sequence).

This clone was seen only a few times. V usage is TRBV27 and J usage is TRBJ1-1; 10 bases map to TRBD1. Losses at the gene ends were 4 bases for V and 4 bases for J; bases not matched to a gene: 12. The CDR3 is 17 residues long. Germline loops: CDR1 MNHEY, CDR2 SMNVEV (reference sequence). The CDR3 region has the DNA TGTGCCAGCAGTTCGATCGGACAGGGGGTATTACTCACTGAAGCTTTCTTT. It is translated as CASSSIGQGVLLTEAFF.

The chain recombines TRBV4-1 with TRBJ2-7; 11 positions match TRBD1. Germline-derived CDR1 and CDR2 are MGHRA and YSYEKL. CDR3 length: 16 amino acids. The V gene end was trimmed by 4 bases and the J gene end by 6 bases; junction bases not matched to a gene: 11. Here the CDR3 reads CASSPPSGTGGIEQYF. In DNA, the CDR3 is TGCGCCAGCAGCCCCCCATCAGGGACAGGGGGGATCGAGCAGTACTTC.

This clone was picked up one time. The gene calls are TRBV19 and TRBJ2-5, with D maybe TRBD2 (5 bases). The CDR3 is 15 amino acids. The V end lost 5 bases, the J end lost 5 bases, and 18 bases lay between the germline ends. CDR1 is LNHDA and CDR2 is SQIVND in the germline V gene (reference sequence). CDR3 region: CASSLRLIATETQYF. The CDR3 DNA follows: TGTGCCAGTAGTTTACGACTCATAGCGACGGAGACCCAGTACTTC.

This clone was counted between two and nine times. The CDR3: CASSARVVNSNQPQHF. CDR3 sequence (DNA): TGTGCCAGTAGTGCCAGGGTGGTCAATAGCAATCAGCCCCAGCATTTT. This chain joins TRBV19 and TRBJ1-5; the D gene is possibly TRBD1 (5 bases). V was pared by 5 bases and J by 0 bases, with 14 bases between. Germline CDR1 is LNHDA and CDR2 is SQIVND (reference sequence). This CDR3 is built from 16 residues.

The chain combines TRBV18 with TRBJ1-3; D uncertain. The CDR3 totals 15 residues. CDR1 is KGHSH and CDR2 is LQKENI in the germline V gene. Trimming removed 4 bases at V and 4 bases at J, with 14 bases between. The chain's CDR3 is CASSQEAGLGNTIYF. The CDR3 nucleotides read TGTGCCAGCTCACAGGAGGCCGGGCTGGGAAACACCATATATTTT.

This clone was counted once. V and J are TRBV11-2 and TRBJ2-7; D remains ambiguous. The CDR3 totals 15 residues. The V gene's germline CDR1 is SGHAT and CDR2 FQNNGV. Trimming left V 1 base short and J 1 base short, with 11 bases between. CDR3 sequence: CASSLGEAESYEQYF. The CDR3 DNA follows: TGTGCCAGCAGCTTAGGCGAGGCAGAGTCCTACGAGCAGTACTTC.

CDR3 residues: CASSGRGPGRNQPQHF. The CDR3 DNA is TGTGCCAGCAGCGGGAGGGGGCCAGGGCGCAATCAGCCCCAGCATTTT. V and J are TRBV28 and TRBJ1-5; 7 bases align to TRBD1. The CDR3 has 16 amino acids. The trim removed 6 bases at V and 2 bases at J, leaving 10 bases unmatched. Germline V CDR1 and CDR2: MDHEN, SYDVKM.

J is TRBJ1-1 and V is TRBV28; D is perhaps TRBD1 (5 bases). Trimming cost V 5 bases and J 5 bases, with 18 bases left between them. The CDR3 runs to 15 residues. Germline V lookup: CDR1 MDHEN, CDR2 SYDVKM. CDR3 bases: TGTGCCAGCAGTGCCCAAAGGGGTGGGTGGACTGAAGCTTTCTTT. Residues: CASSAQRGGWTEAFF.

V and J are TRBV7-9 and TRBJ1-1; 8 bases match TRBD1. The CDR3 is 15 amino acids. Trimming removed 5 bases from V and 1 base from J; junction bases left unmatched: 6. CDR1 is SEHNR, CDR2 FQNEAQ, per germline (reference sequence). CDR3 sequence reads: CASSGIGQGNTEAFF. The DNA for the CDR3 is TGTGCCAGCAGCGGTATAGGACAGGGGAACACTGAAGCTTTCTTT.

This clone was counted once. J is TRBJ2-2 and V is TRBV6-6; TRBD2 might be the D (6 bases). Germline CDR1 is MNHNY and CDR2 is SVGAGI (reference sequence). The CDR3 runs 12 residues. Between the trimmed V and J ends, which lost 6 bases and 7 bases, there was a span of 9 bases. CDR3 bases: TGTGCCAGCAGGGAGGAGGGCGGGGAGCTGTTTTTT. The encoded protein is CASREEGGELFF.

CDR3: CASSLVGAYEQYF. CDR3 DNA sequence: TGTGCCAGCAGCTTGGTCGGGGCCTACGAGCAGTACTTC. The chain links TRBV7-2 to TRBJ2-7, with a possible D match to TRBD2 (5 bases). This CDR3 region has 13 residues. Germline V gives CDR1 SGHTA, CDR2 FQGNSA. Trimming shortened V by 3 bases and J by 2 bases, and 8 bases separated the two germline ends.

V and J are TRBV9 and TRBJ2-5, with D tentatively TRBD1 (6 bases). Germline assignment: CDR1 SGDLS and CDR2 YYNGEE. The CDR3 is 13 residues long. Trimming took off 3 bases at V and 5 bases at J, with 11 bases between the two ends. CDR3 DNA sequence: TGTGCCAGCAGCGAGGGGGTCCGGGAGACCCAGTACTTC. Its translation is CASSEGVRETQYF.

This clone has a handful of counts. This chain links TRBV28 with TRBJ1-3; tentative D call: TRBD1 (6 bases). Germline V gene sequence: CDR1 MDHEN, CDR2 SYDVKM. V lost 2 bases and J 1 base, leaving 15 bases between the germline ends. The CDR3 length is 17 residues. The CDR3 region is CASSLEGEQGSGNTIYF. The CDR3, as DNA: TGTGCCAGCAGTTTAGAGGGGGAACAGGGATCTGGAAACACCATATATTTT. The full variable domain, in which reference TRBV28 and TRBJ1-3 provide the parts outside the CDR3, is DVKVTQSSRYLVKRTGEKVFLECVQDMDHENMFWYRQDPGLGLRLIYFSYDVKMKEKGDIPEGYSVSREKKERFSLILESASTNQTSMYLCASSLEGEQGSGNTIYFGEGSWLTVV.

V usage is TRBV7-9 and J usage is TRBJ1-6; TRBD1 agrees at 11 bases. The CDR3 contains 15 residues. J lost 6 bases, V lost 5 bases, and 3 bases had no gene match. Germline V CDR1 and CDR2: SEHNR, FQNEAQ (reference sequence). The CDR3 sequence: CASSTGTGGNSPLHF. CDR3 DNA sequence: TGTGCCAGCAGCACCGGGACAGGGGGTAATTCACCCCTCCACTTT.

This sequence joins TRBV7-3 and TRBJ2-2; D uncertain. Looked up from germline, CDR1 is SGHTA and CDR2 is FQGTGA. Trimming left V 4 bases short and J 6 bases short, with 12 bases between. There are 14 residues in the CDR3. The CDR3 sequence: CASSSSPGSGELFF. CDR3 in DNA: TGTGCCAGCAGCTCTTCCCCAGGTTCCGGGGAGCTGTTTTTT.

The DNA of the CDR3 is TGTGCCAGCAGCCGACTAGCGGGCACCTACGAGCAGTACTTC. Translating it yields CASSRLAGTYEQYF. The rearrangement uses TRBV14 and TRBJ2-7, with 10 bases lining up with TRBD2. The V and J ends lost 4 bases and 2 bases, in that order; junction bases with no gene match: 2. The CDR3 extends over 14 amino acids. Germline V gene lookup returns CDR1 SGHDN and CDR2 FVKESK.

The chain uses TRBV5-1 and TRBJ2-5; 8 nucleotides align to TRBD1. The CDR3 contains 14 residues. The germline gives CDR1 SGHRS, CDR2 YFSETQ. V shed 3 bases and J 6 bases; nucleotides not matched to a gene: 7. This CDR3 reads CASSYDRGQQTQYF. CDR3 DNA: TGCGCCAGCAGCTATGACAGGGGCCAGCAGACCCAGTACTTC.

The V call is TRBV5-5, the J call TRBJ2-4, with D possibly TRBD1 on 5 matching bases. Trimming removed 7 bases at V and 7 bases at J, with 15 bases between. Germline CDR1 is SGHKS and CDR2 is YYEKEE (reference sequence). The CDR3 is made up of 13 amino acids. Here the CDR3 DNA reads TGTGCCAGCGCAGAAGGGGTTACTAACATTCAGTACTTC. Amino acid sequence: CASAEGVTNIQYF.

The chain has TRBV2 and TRBJ2-3, with D possibly TRBD2 on 5 matching bases. The V end was cut by 2 bases, the J end by 5 bases, with 14 bases between. Per germline, CDR1 SNHLY and CDR2 FYNNEI. CDR3 length: 15 residues. The CDR3 nucleotides read TGTGCCAGCAGTGAATCCCTAGCAGTTCTAGATACGCAGTATTTT. Residues: CASSESLAVLDTQYF.

The gene calls are TRBV18 and TRBJ2-2, with 12 nucleotides matching TRBD2. The V segment lost 8 bases and the J segment 5 bases; nucleotides outside the gene matches: 6. The CDR3 is made up of 15 amino acids. Germline loops: CDR1 KGHSH, CDR2 LQKENI. The CDR3 protein is CASPSGLAGTGELFF. CDR3 coding DNA: TGTGCCAGCCCATCAGGACTAGCGGGAACCGGGGAGCTGTTTTTT. The complete variable domain, with remaining parts taken from reference TRBV18 and TRBJ2-2, reads NAGVMQNPRHLVRRRGQEARLRCSPMKGHSHVYWYRQLPEEGLKFMVYLQKENIIDESGMPKERFSAEFPKEGPSILRIQQVVRGDSAAYFCASPSGLAGTGELFFGEGSRLTVL.

With respect to this clone: The same CDR3 can be traced to other DNA sequences in this sample. The chain uses TRBV30 and TRBJ2-3; 9 bases are shared with TRBD2. The CDR3 extends over 14 amino acids. Germline V lookup: CDR1 GTSNPN, CDR2 SVGIG (reference sequence). Germline trimming cut 2 bases from V and 2 bases from J; bases unmatched to any gene: 2. The CDR3 loop reads CAWSLAGITDTQYF. CDR3 nucleotide sequence: TGTGCCTGGAGTCTAGCGGGGATCACAGATACGCAGTATTTT.

The chain is built from TRBV7-3 and TRBJ1-2, with D unresolved. The germline gives CDR1 SGHTA, CDR2 FQGTGA. The CDR3 loop spans 13 amino acids. The V and J ends lost 5 bases and 1 base respectively, with 8 bases between them. CDR3 in amino acids: CASSPSGNYGYTF. CDR3 coding DNA: TGTGCCAGCAGCCCTAGCGGTAACTATGGCTACACCTTC.

The chain couples TRBV4-1 to TRBJ2-1; TRBD2 agrees at 9 bases. Trimming removed 1 base from V and 3 bases from J; junction bases left unmatched: 1. The CDR3 runs 15 residues. The germline gives CDR1 MGHRA, CDR2 YSYEKL. The CDR3 DNA sequence: TGCGCCAGCAGCCAAGTAGCGGGGGTCTACAATGAGCAGTTCTTC. Amino acid sequence: CASSQVAGVYNEQFF.

In DNA form, the CDR3 reads TGTGCCAGCTCACCCCCGGGAGCTAGCTCTGGAAACACCATATATTTT. Amino acid sequence: CASSPPGASSGNTIYF. The chain combines TRBV18 with TRBJ1-3, with unresolved D. The CDR3 spans 16 residues. The V end was cut by 3 bases, the J end by 0 bases, with 12 bases between. Germline values: CDR1 KGHSH, CDR2 LQKENI.

The chain combines TRBV7-3 with TRBJ2-2; D gene ambiguous. Germline-derived CDR1 and CDR2 are SGHTA and FQGTGA. With 0 bases removed from V and 0 bases from J, the gap between germline ends came to 14 bases. This CDR3 has 18 amino acids. In DNA, the CDR3 is TGTGCCAGCAGCTTAACCCAGACGAGGTTCGCGAACACCGGGGAGCTGTTTTTT. This translates into CASSLTQTRFANTGELFF.

CDR3 protein: CAWSLFRGTNEKLFF. Here the CDR3 DNA reads TGTGCCTGGAGCCTTTTCAGGGGTACTAATGAAAAACTGTTTTTT. The genes are TRBV30 and TRBJ1-4, with a possible D match to TRBD1 (6 bases). The germline CDR1 and CDR2 sequences are GTSNPN and SVGIG (reference sequence). This CDR3 has 15 amino acids. The ends were cut back, 3 bases at V and 2 bases at J, with 13 bases in the middle.

The chain couples TRBV25-1 to TRBJ1-2; the D gene is possibly TRBD1 (5 bases). This CDR3 region has 11 residues. Trimming cost V 3 bases and J 8 bases, with 7 bases left between them. The germline CDR1 and CDR2 sequences are MGHDK and SYGVNS. The CDR3 sequence: CASSDGGGYTF. The CDR3 DNA is TGTGCCAGCAGTGACGGGGGAGGCTACACCTTC.

J is TRBJ2-1 and V is TRBV28; 10 positions agree with TRBD2. Germline V gene data show CDR1 as MDHEN and CDR2 as SYDVKM. The CDR3 totals 16 residues. The V and J ends lost 4 bases and 8 bases, in that order; junction bases with no gene match: 11. In nucleotides, the CDR3 is TGTGCCAGCAGTTCATATAGCGGGGGGATATGGGATGAGCAGTTCTTC. It translates to CASSSYSGGIWDEQFF.

This clone was counted once. The gene calls are TRBV12-3 or TRBV12-4 and TRBJ2-7; the D gene is possibly TRBD1 (5 bases). The CDR3 spans 11 residues. Between the trimmed V and J ends, which lost 6 bases and 7 bases, there was a span of 10 bases. The DNA for the CDR3 is TGTGCCAGCAGCCTAGGGGTGGAGCAGTACTTC. This translates into CASSLGVEQYF.